What follows are 27 T cell receptor beta chains derived from one specimen sequenced in a study of blood T cells in healthy people across ages. The use of a sample-barcoded 5' primer and a J-beta primer mix characterized a second PCR of 7 to 11 cycles. A single record per CDR3 protein comes from TCRdb applying MiXCR to the 5' RACE reads. In the table there are about 810,000 distinct CDR3 sequences, roughly 40% of which are singletons. The specimen sequenced was blood. All receptors come from a man in his late teens or twenties in good health.

The rearrangement links TRBV20-1 to TRBJ1-2, with TRBD1 matching over 7 bases. In germline, CDR1 is DFQATT, CDR2 SNEGSKA (reference sequence). The ends lost 1 base at V and 0 bases at J; junction bases unmatched: 5. This CDR3 has 15 amino acids. The CDR3 DNA sequence: TGCAGTGCTAGAGTTGGGACAGCAGCTAACTATGGCTACACCTTC. This sequence encodes CSARVGTAANYGYTF.

V usage is TRBV7-2 and J usage is TRBJ2-1; D may be TRBD1 or TRBD2 (5 bases each). The CDR3 has 13 residues. CDR1 is SGHTA, CDR2 FQGNSA, per germline. V was shortened by 3 bases and J by 5 bases, with 8 bases between the two germline ends. The CDR3 here is CASSFGTHNEQFF. The DNA for the CDR3 is TGTGCCAGCAGCTTCGGGACCCACAATGAGCAGTTCTTC. The full variable domain, with the rest looked up from reference TRBV7-2 and TRBJ2-1, is GAGVSQSPSNKVTEKGKDVELRCDPISGHTALYWYRQSLGQGLEFLIYFQGNSAPDKSGLPSDRFSAERTGGSVSTLTIQRTQQEDSAVYLCASSFGTHNEQFFGPGTRLTVL.

Of note for this clonotype: Given a much more abundant clone one base away, this may be a read error. The rearrangement uses TRBV12-3 or TRBV12-4 and TRBJ1-2; no firm D call. The CDR3 covers 13 residues. V lost 5 bases to trimming and J lost 3 bases, with 10 bases between them. For the CDR3, the DNA is TGTGCCAGCAGTCCGCAGGCTGACTATGGCTACACCTTC. Protein product: CASSPQADYGYTF.

The V and J genes are TRBV20-1 and TRBJ1-6, with D possibly being TRBD1 (6 bases). CDR3 length: 13 amino acids. Trimming took 6 bases from V and 7 from J, leaving 13 bases between them. Germline CDR1 DFQATT, CDR2 SNEGSKA (reference sequence). The CDR3 here is CSALRTVNSPLHF. CDR3 in DNA: TGCAGTGCGCTGAGGACAGTAAATTCACCCCTCCACTTT.

This rearrangement joins TRBV5-1 to TRBJ2-1; 7 bases map to TRBD1. Germline trimming cut 4 bases from V and 3 bases from J; bases unmatched to any gene: 7. The CDR3 covers 15 residues. Germline V gene sequence: CDR1 SGHRS, CDR2 YFSETQ. CDR3 DNA sequence: TGCGCCAGCAGCCCTGGACAGGTTATCTACAATGAGCAGTTCTTC. Residues: CASSPGQVIYNEQFF.

This clonotype was seen ten or more times. V is TRBV5-5 and J is TRBJ2-1; the D gene is possibly TRBD1 (6 bases). V gave up 0 bases and J gave up 2 bases, with 9 bases separating them. CDR3 size: 15 residues. Germline values: CDR1 SGHKS, CDR2 YYEKEE (reference sequence). The CDR3 protein is CASSLEQGTYNEQFF. In nucleotides, the CDR3 is TGTGCCAGCAGCTTGGAACAGGGCACCTACAATGAGCAGTTCTTC.

This clonotype was seen ten or more times. The rearrangement uses TRBV14 and TRBJ2-1; no reliable D call. The CDR3 has 11 amino acids. V gave up 6 bases and J gave up 7 bases, with 7 bases separating them. In germline, CDR1 is SGHDN, CDR2 FVKESK. The CDR3 loop reads CASSQVNEQFF. The CDR3, as DNA: TGTGCCAGCAGTCAGGTGAATGAGCAGTTCTTC. The whole variable domain, filled in from reference TRBV14 and TRBJ2-1, reads EAGVTQFPSHSVIEKGQTVTLRCDPISGHDNLYWYRRVMGKEIKFLLHFVKESKQDESGMPNNRFLAERTGGTYSTLKVQPAELEDSGVYFCASSQVNEQFFGPGTRLTVL.

The chain recombines TRBV2 with TRBJ2-5, with a possible D match to TRBD1 (5 bases). The ends were cut back, 4 bases at V and 11 bases at J, with 23 bases in the middle. Germline values: CDR1 SNHLY, CDR2 FYNNEI. CDR3 length equals 15 residues. The CDR3, as DNA: TGTGCCAGCAGTGGCACAGGAATTTCCTACAATGAGCAGTACTTC. Translating gives CASSGTGISYNEQYF.

This chain uses TRBV28 with TRBJ2-3, with 8 bases fitting TRBD2. V was pared by 3 bases and J by 4 bases, with 3 bases of the junction left unmatched. Germline CDR1 MDHEN, CDR2 SYDVKM. This CDR3 comprises 14 residues. The CDR3 DNA reads as TGTGCCAGCAGTTTCTCGGGGGGGCCAGATACGCAGTATTTT. It specifies CASSFSGGPDTQYF.

The rearrangement joins TRBV6-5 to TRBJ2-6; D gene uncertain. Germline loops: CDR1 MNHEY, CDR2 SVGAGI. The CDR3 is 15 amino acids. The ends were cut back, 6 bases at V and 4 bases at J, with 13 bases in the middle. CDR3 sequence reads: CASSLSVSGANVLTF. The DNA of the CDR3 is TGTGCCAGCAGCCTCAGTGTGTCAGGGGCCAACGTCCTGACTTTC.

The chain combines TRBV12-3 or TRBV12-4 with TRBJ1-2, with 8 positions matching TRBD1. CDR3 length: 14 residues. The junction had 7 bases not matched to a gene; V was cut back by 6 bases and J by 4 bases. The CDR3 DNA sequence: TGTGCCAGCAGCTCTGGGGACAGGACCTATGGCTACACCTTC. Residues: CASSSGDRTYGYTF.

The V gene is TRBV12-3 or TRBV12-4, the J gene TRBJ2-2, with 8 bases that match TRBD2. With 7 bases clipped from V and 4 bases from J, the junction kept 5 bases outside the gene matches. This CDR3 region has 14 residues. The CDR3 is CASTRLATTGELFF. The CDR3 DNA reads TGTGCCAGCACTAGACTAGCGACCACCGGGGAGCTGTTTTTT.

The chain carries TRBV29-1 and TRBJ2-1, with TRBD2 matching 12 bases. Germline loops: CDR1 SQVTM, CDR2 ANQGSEA. The CDR3 has 14 residues. V gave up 6 bases and J gave up 6 bases; unmatched junction bases: 6. CDR3 sequence: CSVVLAGGGNEQFF. The CDR3 DNA follows: TGCAGCGTAGTACTAGCGGGGGGTGGCAATGAGCAGTTCTTC.

V gene TRBV6-5 combines with J gene TRBJ1-2; D gene unclear. Germline CDR1 reads MNHEY; CDR2 reads SVGAGI. CDR3 length: 13 amino acids. V gave up 2 bases and J gave up 4 bases, with 8 bases separating them. The CDR3 spells CASSYREFYGYTF. CDR3 sequence (DNA): TGTGCCAGCAGTTACAGGGAATTCTATGGCTACACCTTC.

The chain has TRBV30 and TRBJ1-2; D is perhaps TRBD1 (5 bases). The CDR3 runs to 11 residues. CDR1 and CDR2 (germline): GTSNPN, SVGIG (reference sequence). V lost 3 bases to trimming and J lost 8 bases, with 10 bases between them. The CDR3 is CAWRPGPGYTF. CDR3 nucleotide sequence: TGTGCCTGGAGACCGGGACCAGGCTACACCTTC.

This chain uses TRBV7-2 with TRBJ2-1; tentatively, D is TRBD2 (6 bases). V lost 3 bases to trimming and J lost 2 bases, with 11 bases between them. Looked up from germline, CDR1 is SGHTA and CDR2 is FQGNSA. The CDR3 runs 15 residues. CDR3: CASSLRDSTYNEQFF. The CDR3 DNA sequence: TGTGCCAGCAGCTTGAGGGACTCCACCTACAATGAGCAGTTCTTC.

This clonotype was observed many times. The rearrangement joins TRBV20-1 to TRBJ2-3, with 7 bases that match TRBD2. Unmatched junction bases numbered 5, after V lost 4 bases and J lost 1 base. CDR1 DFQATT and CDR2 SNEGSKA come from the germline V gene (reference sequence). The length of the CDR3 is 14 residues. CDR3 in amino acids: CSAISSGRTDTQYF. In DNA form, the CDR3 reads TGCAGTGCTATTTCTAGCGGCCGCACAGATACGCAGTATTTT.

Comment on this clonotype: It may be a read error: a sequence one base away is much more abundant. Since the CDR3 does not end with the conserved phenylalanine or tryptophan, this likely comes from a read error. The chain recombines TRBV10-3 with TRBJ2-3, with 8 bases matching TRBD2. Germline assignment: CDR1 ENHRY and CDR2 SYGVKD. V lost 0 bases to trimming and J lost 2 bases; unmatched junction nucleotides: 10. The length of the CDR3 is 18 residues. CDR3 residues: CAISESIAGRTTTDTQYV. The CDR3 DNA follows: TGTGCCATCAGTGAGTCGATAGCGGGGCGGACTACCACAGATACGCAGTATGTT.

This clonotype was found many times. The DNA for the CDR3 is TGCGCCAGCAGCCGGTCTGTGGGGAGCTCCTACAATGAGCAGTACTTC. Amino acid sequence: CASSRSVGSSYNEQYF. The genes are TRBV4-3 and TRBJ2-1, with D perhaps TRBD2 (5 bases). The DNA matches TRBJ2-7 better at its end, which makes the J call doubtful. From germline, CDR1 is LGHNA and CDR2 YSLEER. The CDR3 has 16 amino acids.

This clonotype was recorded a few times. In DNA form, the CDR3 reads TGTGCCAGCAGTTCGGCCCTTCTCGCCGGTCTGGAGACCCAGTACTTC. This encodes CASSSALLAGLETQYF. This chain connects TRBV12-3 or TRBV12-4 to TRBJ2-5; the D is unclear. CDR3 length equals 16 residues. Trimming took off 4 bases at V and 5 bases at J, with 20 bases between the two ends.

V is TRBV5-1 and J is TRBJ1-2; the D is unclear. This CDR3 contains 13 residues. Trimming left V 2 bases short and J 5 bases short, with 10 bases between. CDR1 is SGHRS and CDR2 is YFSETQ in the germline V gene. The CDR3 region is CASSFGPRYGYTF. CDR3 DNA: TGCGCCAGCAGCTTTGGCCCGCGGTATGGCTACACCTTC.

The V gene is TRBV12-5, the J gene TRBJ1-1; D is perhaps TRBD1 (5 bases). CDR1 and CDR2 (germline): LGHNT, FRNRAP. The V gene lost 5 bases and the J gene lost 3 bases, with 13 bases spanning the gap. CDR3 size: 14 residues. The CDR3: CASGVGTQYTEAFF. In nucleotides, the CDR3 is TGTGCTAGTGGTGTGGGGACCCAATACACTGAAGCTTTCTTT.

This clonotype was seen repeatedly, ten times or more. V gene TRBV11-2 combines with J gene TRBJ2-7; a possible D gene is TRBD1 (7 bases). This CDR3 comprises 15 residues. The V end was cut by 0 bases, the J end by 4 bases, with 13 bases between. Germline V gene lookup returns CDR1 SGHAT and CDR2 FQNNGV. For the CDR3, the DNA is TGTGCCAGCAGCTTAGATCTGGCAGGGGGGTACGAGCAGTACTTC. As protein: CASSLDLAGGYEQYF.

The J gene is TRBJ1-3, the V gene TRBV12-3 or TRBV12-4, with 8 bases that match TRBD1. CDR3 length equals 15 residues. With V trimmed by 6 bases and J by 6 bases, 10 bases remained unmatched. The CDR3 loop is CASSPDRGTENTIYF. For the CDR3, the DNA is TGTGCCAGCAGCCCTGACAGGGGTACTGAAAACACCATATATTTT.

This clonotype has a count of ten or more. CDR3 region: CSAPLGNSYNEQFF. Written as DNA, the CDR3 is TGCAGTGCCCCTCTTGGGAACTCCTACAATGAGCAGTTCTTC. The V gene is TRBV20-1, the J gene TRBJ2-1; D unclear. CDR3 length: 14 amino acids. The germline gives CDR1 DFQATT, CDR2 SNEGSKA (reference sequence). Trimming left V 6 bases short and J 0 bases short, with 12 bases between.

A word on this clonotype: Mismatch with germline at one junction end may stem from a read error. This rearrangement joins TRBV5-1 to TRBJ1-1, with TRBD1 matching 8 bases. The CDR3 extends over 12 amino acids. Germline V gene sequence: CDR1 SGHRS, CDR2 YFSETQ. The chain's CDR3 is CASSLTGGEASF. The CDR3 bases are TGCGCCAGCAGCTTGACAGGGGGGGAAGCTTCCTTT.

Many counts were recorded for this clonotype. V is TRBV5-5 and J is TRBJ1-4; 10 bases map to TRBD1. Germline V CDR1 and CDR2: SGHKS, YYEKEE (reference sequence). After removal of 4 bases from V and 6 bases from J, the junction contained 3 bases not matched to a gene. CDR3 length: 14 amino acids. This chain's CDR3 is CASSRDRGDEKLFF. For the CDR3, the DNA is TGTGCCAGCAGCAGGGACAGGGGCGATGAAAAACTGTTTTTT.